This T cell receptor (beta chain) was identified in a study of CD8 T cells in ankylosing spondylitis. Study conclusions and caveats: Reportedly, matched ankylosing spondylitis synovial fluid was significantly enriched for disease-linked clones. Researchers report that disease-linked clones proved CD8+ and relatively rare in peripheral blood.

Trimming pared 1 base from V and 8 bases from J, leaving 9 bases between. CDR1 is LNHNV and CDR2 is YYDKDF in the germline V gene (reference sequence). The CDR3 runs to 13 residues. TCRdb used MiXCR to reprocess the 5' RACE reads, holding one entry per CDR3 protein. The sample has 250,000 to 350,000 distinct CDR3 sequences; roughly 20% are singletons. Concerning this clonotype itself: No antigen is known for it.

This chain uses TRBV15 with TRBJ2-1; no clear D. This sequence originates from a male donor with ankylosing spondylitis or in good health (not recorded which). The sample was blood, either unsorted or a sorted T cell fraction (not recorded which). The CDR3 sequence is CATSRGSLDEQFF. CDR3 DNA: TGTGCCACCAGCAGAGGGAGTCTCGATGAGCAGTTCTTC.